One sample yielded the 32 T cell receptor beta chains listed below, sequenced in a study of patients and donors after allogeneic stem cell transplantation. Using its own MiXCR run on the RT-PCR reads, TCRdb lists one record per CDR3 protein. The sample carries roughly 21,000 distinct CDR3 sequences, less than 30% recorded once. The sequenced material came from blood, either unsorted or a sorted T cell fraction (not recorded which). The receptors come from a human donor who was either an allogeneic HSCT recipient or a stem cell or donor lymphocyte infusion donor (not recorded which). It is not recorded whose cells these are; they may come from a transplant donor.

This clonotype has more than one count but fewer than ten. Sequence at one end of the junction differs from germline and may be a read error. The DNA for the CDR3 is TGCAGTGCTAGTCTCGCGAATACCGGGGAGCTGTTTTTT. It yields the protein CSASLANTGELFF. The J gene is TRBJ2-2, the V gene TRBV20-1; D is unclear. CDR1 is DFQATT and CDR2 is SNEGSKA in the germline V gene (reference sequence). This CDR3 has 13 residues.

This clonotype appeared a few times. The gene calls are TRBV13 and TRBJ1-3; no clear D gene. Trimming shortened V by 5 bases and J by 0 bases, and 11 bases separated the two germline ends. The CDR3 has 15 residues. CDR1 is PRHDT, CDR2 FYEKMQ, per germline (reference sequence). The CDR3 reads CASSPSLSSGNTIYF. DNA of the CDR3: TGTGCCAGCAGCCCAAGTCTGAGCTCTGGAAACACCATATATTTT.

The chain uses TRBV29-1 and TRBJ2-3, with D unresolved. CDR3 length: 13 amino acids. The germline V gene encodes CDR1 SQVTM and CDR2 ANQGSEA. The V gene lost 5 bases and the J gene lost 2 bases, with 11 bases spanning the gap. CDR3 in DNA: TGCAGCGTTCGTGGGATTTACACAGATACGCAGTATTTT. The encoded protein is CSVRGIYTDTQYF.

The chain couples TRBV4-1 to TRBJ1-5; D is ambiguous. The V gene lost 1 base and the J gene lost 6 bases, with 7 bases spanning the gap. This CDR3 is 13 amino acids long. Germline loops: CDR1 MGHRA, CDR2 YSYEKL. The CDR3 DNA follows: TGCGCCAGCAGCCAAGCGGTGAGTCAGCCCCAGCATTTT. Its protein is CASSQAVSQPQHF.

The chain has TRBV7-2 and TRBJ2-1, with a possible D match to TRBD1 (5 bases). Germline lookup yields CDR1 SGHTA and CDR2 FQGNSA. This CDR3 spans 13 amino acids. Deletions cut 5 bases from V and 7 bases from J, with 12 bases between. CDR3 residues: CASSNRQRNEQFF. CDR3 nucleotides: TGTGCCAGCAGCAACCGACAGAGGAATGAGCAGTTCTTC. The whole variable domain, remainder taken from reference TRBV7-2 and TRBJ2-1, is GAGVSQSPSNKVTEKGKDVELRCDPISGHTALYWYRQSLGQGLEFLIYFQGNSAPDKSGLPSDRFSAERTGGSVSTLTIQRTQQEDSAVYLCASSNRQRNEQFFGPGTRLTVL.

The chain is built from TRBV4-2 and TRBJ1-2, with D uncertain. The CDR3 is 12 residues long. CDR1 LGHNA and CDR2 YNFKEQ come from the germline V gene. Trimming stripped 2 bases from V and 5 bases from J, with 6 bases between. DNA for the CDR3: TGTGCCAGCAGCCAAATAGGTTATGGCTACACCTTC. Amino acids: CASSQIGYGYTF.

This clonotype was counted only a few times. This chain joins TRBV7-3 and TRBJ1-6, with a possible D match to TRBD1 (6 bases). Germline V gene data show CDR1 as SGHTA and CDR2 as FQGTGA. This CDR3 comprises 16 residues. Trimming removed 2 bases from V and 0 bases from J, with 8 bases in between. Here the CDR3 DNA reads TGTGCCAGCAGCTTAGAAGGGGGCTCCTATAATTCACCCCTCCACTTT. It yields the protein CASSLEGGSYNSPLHF.

This clonotype has only a few counts. The chain recombines TRBV9 with TRBJ1-6, with unresolved D. Germline CDR1 SGDLS, CDR2 YYNGEE. Trimming removed 3 bases at V and 6 bases at J, with 10 bases between. There are 14 residues in the CDR3. This CDR3 is CASSEDVSNSPLHF. The CDR3 nucleotides read TGTGCCAGCAGCGAAGACGTCTCTAATTCACCCCTCCACTTT. The full variable domain, with the rest looked up from reference TRBV9 and TRBJ1-6, is DSGVTQTPKHLITATGQRVTLRCSPRSGDLSVYWYQQSLDQGLQFLIQYYNGEERAKGNILERFSAQQFPDLHSELNLSSLELGDSALYFCASSEDVSNSPLHFGNGTRLTVT.

V and J are TRBV24-1 and TRBJ2-3; 11 nucleotides line up with TRBD1. The V gene end was trimmed by 4 bases and the J gene end by 5 bases; junction bases not matched to a gene: 7. Germline CDR1 KGHDR, CDR2 SFDVKD. The CDR3 has 16 residues. The CDR3 is CATSDFRDRGIDTQYF. CDR3 DNA sequence: TGTGCCACCAGTGACTTCCGGGACAGGGGGATAGATACGCAGTATTTT.

This chain joins TRBV24-1 and TRBJ2-3; maybe TRBD2 (5 bases). There are 15 residues in the CDR3. The V gene lost 1 base and the J gene lost 6 bases, with 13 bases spanning the gap. Germline lookup yields CDR1 KGHDR and CDR2 SFDVKD. CDR3 amino acids: CATSDFRNAGDTQYF. The CDR3 region has the DNA TGTGCCACCAGTGATTTTAGGAACGCGGGCGATACGCAGTATTTT.

A few counts support this clonotype. The chain is built from TRBV6-1 and TRBJ2-7; no firm D call. The CDR3 runs 11 residues. The V gene lost 2 bases and the J gene lost 4 bases, with 3 bases spanning the gap. Looked up from germline, CDR1 is MNHNS and CDR2 is SASEGT. The CDR3, as DNA: TGTGCCAGCAGTGAATCTTACGAGCAGTACTTC. Translation: CASSESYEQYF.

The rearrangement links TRBV27 to TRBJ1-6; 9 nucleotides agree with TRBD1. Per germline, CDR1 MNHEY and CDR2 SMNVEV (reference sequence). The CDR3 loop spans 16 amino acids. V was clipped by 5 bases and J by 7 bases; unmatched bases: 9. CDR3 amino acids: CASSLWTGALNSPLHF. CDR3 coding DNA: TGTGCCAGCAGTCTGTGGACAGGGGCGCTAAATTCACCCCTCCACTTT.

This clonotype was seen a few times. This chain connects TRBV5-1 to TRBJ1-4, with D unresolved. The CDR3 spans 15 residues. The V and J ends lost 3 bases and 0 bases respectively, with 9 bases between them. CDR1 is SGHRS, CDR2 YFSETQ, per germline. CDR3 DNA: TGCGCCAGCAGCTATCAGGACGCAACTAATGAAAAACTGTTTTTT. Encoded protein: CASSYQDATNEKLFF. Together with reference TRBV5-1 and TRBJ1-4, the CDR3 gives the full variable domain: KAGVTQTPRYLIKTRGQQVTLSCSPISGHRSVSWYQQTPGQGLQFLFEYFSETQRNKGNFPGRFSGRQFSNSRSEMNVSTLELGDSALYLCASSYQDATNEKLFFGSGTQLSVL.

This clonotype appeared a few times. The chain couples TRBV12-3 or TRBV12-4 to TRBJ1-1; D is unclear. The CDR3 spans 13 residues. Trimming shortened V by 4 bases and J by 4 bases, and 10 bases separated the two germline ends. The CDR3 reads CASSSPPGTEAFF. CDR3 DNA sequence: TGTGCCAGCAGTTCCCCCCCCGGCACTGAAGCTTTCTTT.

This clonotype was detected ten times or more. The genes are TRBV12-3 or TRBV12-4 and TRBJ1-1; D perhaps matches TRBD1 (5 bases). This CDR3 contains 13 residues. V lost 0 bases to trimming and J lost 4 bases, with 6 bases between them. CDR3 DNA sequence: TGTGCCAGCAGTTTAGCTGGGGGCACTGAAGCTTTCTTT. Translating gives CASSLAGGTEAFF.

This clonotype was seen at least ten times. V usage is TRBV7-2 and J usage is TRBJ1-2; D is perhaps TRBD1 (5 bases). CDR3 length: 14 amino acids. Germline loops: CDR1 SGHTA, CDR2 FQGNSA. Trimming shortened V by 4 bases and J by 3 bases, and 12 bases separated the two germline ends. The CDR3 loop is CASSSTAAHYGYTF. The CDR3 bases are TGTGCCAGCAGCTCGACAGCCGCCCACTATGGCTACACCTTC.

The V and J genes are TRBV5-1 and TRBJ2-7; maybe TRBD2 (5 bases). CDR1 is SGHRS, CDR2 YFSETQ, per germline. The CDR3 is 13 amino acids. V was shortened by 4 bases and J by 4 bases, with 12 bases between the two germline ends. CDR3 loop: CASSHGDWYEQYF. As DNA, the CDR3 is TGCGCCAGCAGCCACGGGGATTGGTACGAGCAGTACTTC.

With regard to this clonotype: At one of its ends the junction is not consistent with the germline gene, which may arise from a read error. The genes are TRBV7-3 and TRBJ2-3; no definite D call. This CDR3 region has 12 residues. Per the germline V gene, CDR1 is SGHTA and CDR2 is FQGTGA. The CDR3 nucleotides are TGTGCCAGCAGCTTAGGAGAGGATACGAAGTATTTT. Its protein is CASSLGEDTKYF.

The chain links TRBV5-1 to TRBJ2-7; D may be TRBD2 (6 bases). The germline gives CDR1 SGHRS, CDR2 YFSETQ. V lost 1 base, J lost 3 bases, and 14 bases lay in between. The CDR3 is 15 residues long. CDR3 sequence (DNA): TGCGCCAGCAGCTTGATCGCAGGAGGGTACTACGAGCAGTACGTC. This encodes CASSLIAGGYYEQYV.

This clonotype was counted between two and nine times. The rearrangement links TRBV6-5 to TRBJ1-3, with 8 bases lining up with TRBD1. The CDR3 totals 15 residues. Germline V CDR1 and CDR2: MNHEY, SVGAGI. Trimming at V came to 6 bases and at J to 6 bases, leaving 10 bases not matched to a gene. The CDR3 nucleotides are TGTGCCAGCAGGTCCCGGGACAGGAAGAAAAACACCATATATTTT. This translates into CASRSRDRKKNTIYF.

The genes are TRBV20-1 and TRBJ1-6; D is uncertain. Trimming left V 3 bases short and J 8 bases short, with 14 bases between. Per the germline V gene, CDR1 is DFQATT and CDR2 is SNEGSKA (reference sequence). The CDR3 totals 14 residues. This chain's CDR3 is CSARPPLIYSPLHF. The CDR3 nucleotides read TGCAGTGCTAGGCCCCCTCTTATTTATTCACCCCTCCACTTT.

The sample holds a few counts of this clonotype. This chain connects TRBV4-2 to TRBJ1-3; D is uncertain. Germline CDR1 and CDR2: LGHNA and YNFKEQ. The CDR3 consists of 14 residues. V gave up 6 bases and J gave up 0 bases, with 9 bases separating them. The CDR3, as DNA: TGTGCCAGCAGGCCGGGAAGCTCTGGAAACACCATATATTTT. The encoded protein is CASRPGSSGNTIYF.

This clonotype was counted only a few times. This sequence joins TRBV5-4 and TRBJ2-3; unclear D gene. This CDR3 has 14 residues. Trimming stripped 2 bases from V and 3 bases from J, with 10 bases between. Looked up from germline, CDR1 is SGHNT and CDR2 is YYREEE (reference sequence). The CDR3 region is CASSLGLETDTQYF. CDR3 nucleotide sequence: TGTGCCAGCAGCTTAGGGCTAGAGACAGATACGCAGTATTTT. The complete variable domain, with remaining parts taken from reference TRBV5-4 and TRBJ2-3, reads ETGVTQSPTHLIKTRGQQVTLRCSSQSGHNTVSWYQQALGQGPQFIFQYYREEENGRGNFPPRFSGLQFPNYSSELNVNALELDDSALYLCASSLGLETDTQYFGPGTRLTVL.

This clonotype came up a few times. The chain recombines TRBV6-2 or TRBV6-3 with TRBJ2-5, with 11 nucleotides matching TRBD2. CDR3 size: 16 residues. CDR1 and CDR2 from the germline V gene are MNHEY and SVGEGT. Trimming at V came to 4 bases and at J to 1 base, leaving 5 bases not matched to a gene. Here the CDR3 DNA reads TGTGCCAGCAGTTTGAGACTAGCGGGGCGCCAAGAGACCCAGTACTTC. Protein product: CASSLRLAGRQETQYF.

The chain joins TRBV18 to TRBJ1-2; D unclear. With 5 bases removed from V and 5 bases from J, the gap between germline ends came to 12 bases. The CDR3 runs to 13 residues. CDR1 is KGHSH, CDR2 LQKENI, per germline. In DNA, the CDR3 is TGTGCCAGCTCAAGAGACGGACGGTATGGCTACACCTTC. Protein product: CASSRDGRYGYTF.

The chain has TRBV29-1 and TRBJ2-2; D unresolved. V lost 6 bases, J lost 1 base, and 9 bases lay in between. Germline assignment: CDR1 SQVTM and CDR2 ANQGSEA. This CDR3 has 13 amino acids. The CDR3 nucleotides are TGCAGCGTAGGAACTGAGAACACCGGGGAGCTGTTTTTT. As protein: CSVGTENTGELFF.

The chain combines TRBV21-1 with TRBJ2-7; TRBD1, the table's D call, was not compared with the DNA. TRBV21-1 is given as a pseudogene. There are 20 residues in the CDR3. The CDR3 DNA reads TGTGCCAGCAGCAAAAAAAAGGCGATAAAGTACAGGGGATTCTCCTACGAGCAGTACTTC. This sequence encodes CASSKKKAIKYRGFSYEQYF.

The CDR3 coding sequence is TGTGCCAGCAGTTCTCTCCGGGACAGGGACACCGGGGAGCTGTTTTTT. Amino acids: CASSSLRDRDTGELFF. The chain recombines TRBV28 with TRBJ2-2; 9 nucleotides align to TRBD1. Losses at the gene ends were 4 bases for V and 3 bases for J; bases not matched to a gene: 6. The CDR3 has 16 residues. Germline loops: CDR1 MDHEN, CDR2 SYDVKM.

The chain combines TRBV27 with TRBJ2-4; D gene unclear. V was cut by 6 bases and J by 0 bases, with 12 bases left in between. The CDR3 totals 15 residues. Germline lookup yields CDR1 MNHEY and CDR2 SMNVEV (reference sequence). In nucleotides, the CDR3 is TGTGCCAGCAGCGAGATTACACTAGCCAAAAACATTCAGTACTTC. Translation: CASSEITLAKNIQYF.

By frequency in the sample, this clonotype is medium-sized. V gene TRBV20-1 combines with J gene TRBJ1-2; D gene unclear. The CDR3 totals 13 residues. Germline CDR1 DFQATT, CDR2 SNEGSKA (reference sequence). Trimming removed 0 bases at V and 6 bases at J, with 11 bases between. In DNA form, the CDR3 reads TGCAGTGCTAGAGATAAAACACTGAATGGCTACACCTTC. Its protein product is CSARDKTLNGYTF.

The V call is TRBV2, the J call TRBJ1-5; D call uncertain. From germline, CDR1 is SNHLY and CDR2 FYNNEI. Trimming took off 0 bases at V and 4 bases at J, with 13 bases between the two ends. The CDR3 is made up of 16 amino acids. CDR3 nucleotide sequence: TGTGCCAGCAGTGAAGCGTATCGGGGTAAGAATCAGCCCCAGCATTTT. It translates to CASSEAYRGKNQPQHF.

The rearrangement uses TRBV5-1 and TRBJ1-3; D is possibly TRBD1 (5 bases). The germline gives CDR1 SGHRS, CDR2 YFSETQ. The CDR3 is made up of 15 amino acids. Trimming pared 2 bases from V and 0 bases from J, leaving 9 bases between. In DNA, the CDR3 is TGCGCCAGCAGCTTCTTGGGACTCTCTGGAAACACCATATATTTT. Protein: CASSFLGLSGNTIYF.